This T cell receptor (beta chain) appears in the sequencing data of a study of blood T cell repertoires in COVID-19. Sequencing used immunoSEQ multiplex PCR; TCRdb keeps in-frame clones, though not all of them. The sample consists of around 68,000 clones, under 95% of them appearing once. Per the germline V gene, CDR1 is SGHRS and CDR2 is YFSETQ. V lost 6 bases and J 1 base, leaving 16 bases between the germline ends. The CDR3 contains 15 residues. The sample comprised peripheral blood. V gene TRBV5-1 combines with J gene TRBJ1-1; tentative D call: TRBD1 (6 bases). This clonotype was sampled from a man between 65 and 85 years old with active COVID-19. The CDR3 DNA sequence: TGCGCCAGCAACCTACGACCGACAGGGAACACTGAAGCTTTCTTT. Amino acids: CASNLRPTGNTEAFF.